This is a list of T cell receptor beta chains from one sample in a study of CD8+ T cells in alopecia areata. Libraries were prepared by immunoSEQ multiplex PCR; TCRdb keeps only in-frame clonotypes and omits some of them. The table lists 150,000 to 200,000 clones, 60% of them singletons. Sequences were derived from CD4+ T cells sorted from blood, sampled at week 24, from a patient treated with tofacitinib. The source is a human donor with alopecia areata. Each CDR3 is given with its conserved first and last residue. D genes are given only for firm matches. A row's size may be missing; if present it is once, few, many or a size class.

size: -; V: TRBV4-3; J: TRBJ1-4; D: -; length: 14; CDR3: CASSQDGQARKLFF; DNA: TGCGCCAGCAGCCAAGACGGTCAGGCGAGAAAACTGTTTTTT
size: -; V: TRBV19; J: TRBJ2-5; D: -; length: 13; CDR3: CASRPKRAETQYF; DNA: TGTGCCAGTAGACCAAAGAGGGCAGAGACCCAGTACTTC
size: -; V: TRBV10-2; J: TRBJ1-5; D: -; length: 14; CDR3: CASSESGGQQPQHF; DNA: TGCGCCAGCAGTGAATCCGGGGGGCAACAGCCCCAGCATTTT
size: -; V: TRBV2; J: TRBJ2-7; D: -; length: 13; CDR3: CASSGLGGDEQYF; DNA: TGTGCCAGCAGTGGACTGGGCGGGGACGAGCAGTACTTC
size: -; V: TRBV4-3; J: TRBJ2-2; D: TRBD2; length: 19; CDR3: CASSQEWGLATANTGELFF; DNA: TGCGCCAGCAGCCAAGAATGGGGACTAGCGACTGCGAACACCGGGGAGCTGTTTTTT
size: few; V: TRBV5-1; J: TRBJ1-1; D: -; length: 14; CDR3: CASSLEAANTEAFF; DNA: TGCGCCAGCAGCTTGGAAGCAGCCAACACTGAAGCTTTCTTT
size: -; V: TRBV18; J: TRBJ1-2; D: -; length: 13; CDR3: CASSLRENYGYTF; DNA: TGTGCCAGCTCACTGAGGGAGAACTATGGCTACACCTTC
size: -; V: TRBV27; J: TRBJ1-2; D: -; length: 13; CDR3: CASSLSGNYGYTF; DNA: TGTGCCAGCAGTTTATCAGGGAACTATGGCTACACCTTC
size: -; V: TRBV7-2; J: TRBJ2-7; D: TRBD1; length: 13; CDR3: CASTLGQGREQYF; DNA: TGTGCCAGCACCCTGGGACAGGGGCGCGAGCAGTACTTC
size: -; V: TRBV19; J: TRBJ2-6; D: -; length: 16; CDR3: CASSTDRRPGANVLTF; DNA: TGTGCCAGTAGTACTGACAGGAGGCCTGGGGCCAACGTCCTGACTTTC
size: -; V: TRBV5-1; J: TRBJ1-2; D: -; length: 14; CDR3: CASSDGQRLYGYTF; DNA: TGCGCCAGCAGCGACGGACAGCGGCTCTATGGCTACACCTTC
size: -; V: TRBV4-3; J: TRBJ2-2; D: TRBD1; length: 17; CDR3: CASSQRDRALSPGELFF; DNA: TGCGCCAGCAGCCAGAGGGACAGGGCGTTAAGTCCCGGGGAGCTGTTTTTT
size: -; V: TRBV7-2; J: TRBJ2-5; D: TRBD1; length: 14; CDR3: CASSADYRGETQYF; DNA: TGTGCCAGCAGCGCAGACTACAGGGGGGAGACCCAGTACTTC
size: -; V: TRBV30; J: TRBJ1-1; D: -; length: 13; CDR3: CAWSVQEGTEAFF; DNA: TGTGCCTGGAGTGTACAGGAAGGCACTGAAGCTTTCTTT
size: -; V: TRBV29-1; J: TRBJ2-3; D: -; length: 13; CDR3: CSMASRVTDTQYF; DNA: TGCAGCATGGCCTCTCGGGTGACAGATACGCAGTATTTT
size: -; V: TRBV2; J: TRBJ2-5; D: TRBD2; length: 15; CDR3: CASSDSGTLQETQYF; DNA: TGTGCCAGCAGTGATAGCGGGACACTTCAAGAGACCCAGTACTTC
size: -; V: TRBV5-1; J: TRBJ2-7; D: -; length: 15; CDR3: CASSPEGQGPYEQYF; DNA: TGCGCCAGCAGCCCCGAGGGGCAGGGCCCCTACGAGCAGTACTTC
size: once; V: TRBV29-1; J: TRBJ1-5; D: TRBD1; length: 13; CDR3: CSVGQGSNQPQHF; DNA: TGCAGCGTGGGACAGGGAAGCAATCAGCCCCAGCATTTT
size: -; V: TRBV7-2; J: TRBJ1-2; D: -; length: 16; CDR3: CASSSLRGTPNYGYTF; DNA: TGTGCCAGCAGCTCATTAAGGGGGACACCCAACTATGGCTACACCTTC
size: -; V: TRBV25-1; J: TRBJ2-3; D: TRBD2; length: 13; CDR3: CASGLAGGPAQYF; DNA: TGTGCCAGCGGACTAGCGGGGGGGCCAGCGCAGTATTTT
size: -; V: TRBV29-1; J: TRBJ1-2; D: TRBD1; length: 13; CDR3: CSVVPDRDYGYTF; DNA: TGCAGCGTTGTCCCCGACAGGGACTATGGCTACACCTTC
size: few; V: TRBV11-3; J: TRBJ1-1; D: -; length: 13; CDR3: CASSGDTNTEAFF; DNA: TGTGCCAGCAGCGGGGACACGAACACTGAAGCTTTCTTT
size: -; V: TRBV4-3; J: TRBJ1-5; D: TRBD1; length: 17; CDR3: CASSPSPHGQGGQPQHF; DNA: TGCGCCAGCAGCCCGAGCCCCCACGGACAGGGTGGTCAGCCCCAGCATTTT
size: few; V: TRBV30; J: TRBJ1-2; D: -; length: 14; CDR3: CAWNHRTGNYGYTF; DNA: TGTGCCTGGAACCACAGGACTGGGAACTATGGCTACACCTTC
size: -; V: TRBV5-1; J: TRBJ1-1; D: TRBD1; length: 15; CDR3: CASSAGQGATTEAFF; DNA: TGCGCCAGCAGCGCGGGACAGGGGGCGACTACTGAAGCTTTCTTT
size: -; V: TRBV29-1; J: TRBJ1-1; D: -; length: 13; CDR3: CSAGKQGNTEAFF; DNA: TGCAGCGCCGGGAAACAGGGGAACACTGAAGCTTTCTTT
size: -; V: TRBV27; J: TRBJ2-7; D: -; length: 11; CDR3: CASSSTYEQYF; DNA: TGTGCCAGCAGTTCAACCTACGAGCAGTACTTC
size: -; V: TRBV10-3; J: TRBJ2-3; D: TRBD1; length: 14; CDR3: CAISGDRGTDTQYF; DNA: TGTGCCATCAGTGGGGACAGGGGCACAGATACGCAGTATTTT
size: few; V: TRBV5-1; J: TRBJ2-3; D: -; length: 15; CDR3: CASSPLGGDTDTQYF; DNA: TGCGCCAGCAGCCCTCTGGGGGGCGACACAGATACGCAGTATTTT
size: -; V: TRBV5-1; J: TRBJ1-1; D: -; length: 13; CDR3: CASSLALNTEAFF; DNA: TGCGCCAGCAGCTTGGCACTGAACACTGAAGCTTTCTTT
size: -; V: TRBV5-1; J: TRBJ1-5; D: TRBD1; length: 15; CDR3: CASSLDGQGDQPQHF; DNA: TGCGCCAGCAGCTTGGACGGACAGGGTGATCAGCCCCAGCATTTT
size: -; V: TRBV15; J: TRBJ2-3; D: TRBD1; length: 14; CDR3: CATSRDRGPDTQYF; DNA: TGTGCCACCAGCAGGGACAGGGGGCCGGATACGCAGTATTTT
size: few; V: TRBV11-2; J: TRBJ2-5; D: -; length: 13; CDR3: CASSFGYQETQYF; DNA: TGTGCCAGCAGCTTCGGGTACCAAGAGACCCAGTACTTC
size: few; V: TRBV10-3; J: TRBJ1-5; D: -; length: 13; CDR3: CAISAWGNQPQHF; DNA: TGTGCCATCAGTGCCTGGGGCAATCAGCCCCAGCATTTT
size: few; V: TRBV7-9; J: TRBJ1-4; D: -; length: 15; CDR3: CASSFMREANEKLFF; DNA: TGTGCCAGCAGCTTCATGAGGGAGGCTAATGAAAAACTGTTTTTT
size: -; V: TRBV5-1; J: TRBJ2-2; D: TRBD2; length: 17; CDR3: CASSRGSLAGNTGELFF; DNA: TGCGCCAGCAGCCGGGGGTCACTAGCGGGGAACACCGGGGAGCTGTTTTTT
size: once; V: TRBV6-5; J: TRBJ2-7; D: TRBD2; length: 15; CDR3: CASRPPLGEGNEQYF; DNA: TGTGCCAGCAGACCCCCTCTGGGGGAGGGCAACGAGCAGTACTTC
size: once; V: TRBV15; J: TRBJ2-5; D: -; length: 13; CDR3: CATSRDNQETQYF; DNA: TGTGCCACCAGCAGGGACAACCAAGAGACCCAGTACTTC
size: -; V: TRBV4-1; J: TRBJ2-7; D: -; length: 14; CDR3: CASSPNEVVHEQYF; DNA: TGCGCCAGCAGCCCGAACGAGGTCGTTCACGAGCAGTACTTC
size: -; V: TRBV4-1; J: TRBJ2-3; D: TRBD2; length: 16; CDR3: CASSRTSGGYTDTQYF; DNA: TGCGCCAGCAGCCGAACTAGCGGGGGCTACACAGATACGCAGTATTTT